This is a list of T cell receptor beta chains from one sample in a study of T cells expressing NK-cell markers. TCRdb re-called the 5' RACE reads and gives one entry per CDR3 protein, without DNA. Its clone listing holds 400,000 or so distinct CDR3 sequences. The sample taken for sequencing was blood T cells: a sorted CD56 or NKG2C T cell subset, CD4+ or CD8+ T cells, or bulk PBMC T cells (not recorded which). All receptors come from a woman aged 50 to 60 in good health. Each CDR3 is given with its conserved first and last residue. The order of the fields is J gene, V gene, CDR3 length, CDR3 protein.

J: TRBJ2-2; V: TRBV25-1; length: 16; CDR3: CASSERLTEDTGELFF
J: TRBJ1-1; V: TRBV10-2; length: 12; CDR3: CASSGPLNEAFF
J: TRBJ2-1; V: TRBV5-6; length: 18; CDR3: CASSKDRGRVESYNEQFF
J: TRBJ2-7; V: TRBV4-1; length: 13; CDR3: CASSQNGPSEQYF
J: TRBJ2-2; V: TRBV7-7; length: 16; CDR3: CASSSPSGRVTGELFF
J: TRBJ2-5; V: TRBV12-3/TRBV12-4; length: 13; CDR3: CASTPQGKETQYF
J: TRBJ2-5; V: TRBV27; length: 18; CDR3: CASSDWGSSGRNYGTQYF
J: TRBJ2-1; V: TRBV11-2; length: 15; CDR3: CASSLQPQFYNEQFF
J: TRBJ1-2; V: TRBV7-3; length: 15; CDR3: CASSQAGGTVYGYTF
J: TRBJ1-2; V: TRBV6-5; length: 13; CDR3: CASSYRGGYGYTF
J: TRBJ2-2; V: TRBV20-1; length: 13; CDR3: CSARADGTGELFF
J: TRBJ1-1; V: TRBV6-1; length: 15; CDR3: CASRSGQGLGTEAFF
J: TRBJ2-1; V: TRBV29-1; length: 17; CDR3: CSVSGTSGRSGYNEQFF
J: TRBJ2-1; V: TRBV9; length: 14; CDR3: CASSWSGKGDEQFF
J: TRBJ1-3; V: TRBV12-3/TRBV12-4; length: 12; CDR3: CASEGSGYTIYF
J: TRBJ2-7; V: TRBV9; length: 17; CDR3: CASSVESQTRSSYEQYF
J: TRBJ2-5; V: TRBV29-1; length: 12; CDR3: CSVETQPWTQYF
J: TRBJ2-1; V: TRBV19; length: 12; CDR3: CASTLDRGRQFF
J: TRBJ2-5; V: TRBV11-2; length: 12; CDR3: CASSTQVETQYF
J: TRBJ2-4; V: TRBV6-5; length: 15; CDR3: CASRTQGGAKNIQYF
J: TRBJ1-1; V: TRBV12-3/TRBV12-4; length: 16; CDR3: CASRSRLLTGNTEAFF
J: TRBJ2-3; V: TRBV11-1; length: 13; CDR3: CASSLRFTDTQYF
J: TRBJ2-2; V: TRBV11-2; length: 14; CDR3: CASSLVRSTGELFF